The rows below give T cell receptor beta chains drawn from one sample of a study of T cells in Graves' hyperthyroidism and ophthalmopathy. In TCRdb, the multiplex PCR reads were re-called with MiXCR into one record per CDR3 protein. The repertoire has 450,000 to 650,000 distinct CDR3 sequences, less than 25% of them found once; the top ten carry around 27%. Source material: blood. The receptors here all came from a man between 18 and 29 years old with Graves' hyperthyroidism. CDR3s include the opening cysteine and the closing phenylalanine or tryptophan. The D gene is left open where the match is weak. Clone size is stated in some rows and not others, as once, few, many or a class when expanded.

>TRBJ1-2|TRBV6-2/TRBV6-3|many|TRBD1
CASRRDRVGYTF
TGTGCCAGCAGGAGGGACAGGGTCGGCTACACCTTC
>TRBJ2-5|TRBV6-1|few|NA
CASIKPGTETQYF
TGTGCCAGCATAAAGCCCGGGACGGAGACCCAGTACTTC
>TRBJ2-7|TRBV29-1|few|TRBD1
CSVRGQESSYEQYF
TGCAGCGTCCGTGGACAGGAGAGCTCCTACGAGCAGTACTTC
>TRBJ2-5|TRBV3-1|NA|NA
CASSQLPPGHRQETQYF
TGTGCCAGCAGCCAACTCCCCCCGGGACACCGTCAAGAGACCCAGTACTTC
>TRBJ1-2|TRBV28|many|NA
CASSSKRASGGYGYTF
TGTGCCAGCAGCTCAAAAAGGGCGTCGGGTGGCTATGGCTACACCTTC
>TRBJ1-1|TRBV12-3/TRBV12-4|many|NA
CASSLYPPTLGAFF
TGTGCCAGCAGTTTATATCCCCCGACATTGGGGGCTTTCTTT
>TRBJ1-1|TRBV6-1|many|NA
CASSVQGDFTEAFF
TGTGCCAGCAGTGTACAGGGTGACTTCACTGAAGCTTTCTTT
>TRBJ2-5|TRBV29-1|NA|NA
CSASGVVGETQYF
TGCAGCGCTTCAGGGGTAGTAGGCGAGACCCAGTACTTC
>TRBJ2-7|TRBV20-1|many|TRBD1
CSASLQGNEQYF
TGCAGTGCTAGCCTACAGGGGAACGAGCAGTACTTC
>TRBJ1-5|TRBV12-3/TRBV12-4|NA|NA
CASSPALGAGQPQHF
TGTGCCAGCAGTCCAGCCTTGGGGGCAGGGCAGCCCCAGCATTTT
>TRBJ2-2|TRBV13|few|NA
CASSLDKTGELFF
TGTGCCAGCAGCCTGGACAAGACCGGGGAGCTGTTTTTT
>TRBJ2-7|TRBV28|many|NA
CASSSPSDEQYF
TGTGCCAGCAGTTCCCCTAGCGACGAGCAGTACTTC
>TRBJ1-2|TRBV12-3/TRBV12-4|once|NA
CASSVWQFYGYTF
TGTGCCAGCAGTGTTTGGCAGTTCTATGGCTACACCTTC
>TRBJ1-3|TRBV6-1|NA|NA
CASSVSRGAGSGNTIYF
TGTGCCAGCAGTGTGAGTCGGGGGGCAGGCTCTGGAAACACCATATATTTT
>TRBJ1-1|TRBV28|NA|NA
CASTAPGSTEAFF
TGTGCCAGCACCGCCCCAGGATCCACTGAAGCTTTCTTT
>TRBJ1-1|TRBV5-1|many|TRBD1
CASLSGQGEAFF
TGCGCCAGTCTTTCGGGACAGGGCGAAGCTTTCTTT
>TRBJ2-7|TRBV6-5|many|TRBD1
CASSSTGTGGREQYF
TGTGCCAGCAGTTCGACGGGGACAGGGGGGAGAGAGCAGTACTTC
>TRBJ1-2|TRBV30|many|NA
CAWSENRVDGYTF
TGTGCCTGGAGTGAAAACAGGGTGGATGGCTACACCTTC
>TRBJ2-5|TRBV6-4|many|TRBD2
CASSPVRPGTSGGVARETQYF
TGTGCCAGCAGCCCAGTTCGTCCCGGGACTAGCGGGGGGGTAGCACGGGAGACCCAGTACTTC
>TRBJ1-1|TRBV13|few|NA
CASSPRRGLITEAFF
TGTGCCAGCAGCCCCCGCAGGGGATTGATCACTGAAGCTTTCTTT
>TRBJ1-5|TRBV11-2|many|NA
CASSEGPRSNQPQHF
TGTGCCAGCAGCGAAGGACCGAGAAGCAATCAGCCCCAGCATTTT
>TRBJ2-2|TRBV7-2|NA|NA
CASSLAQGRAGELFF
TGTGCCAGCAGCTTAGCGCAGGGGAGGGCCGGGGAGCTGTTTTTT
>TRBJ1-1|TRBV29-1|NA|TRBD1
CSVDRVLITEAFF
TGCAGCGTCGACAGGGTCCTGATCACTGAAGCTTTCTTT
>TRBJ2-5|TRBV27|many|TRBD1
CASSPGQGAFGTQYF
TGTGCCAGCAGCCCCGGACAGGGGGCGTTTGGGACCCAGTACTTC
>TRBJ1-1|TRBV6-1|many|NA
CASSAYGHSNTEAFF
TGTGCCAGCAGTGCTTATGGACATTCGAACACTGAAGCTTTCTTT
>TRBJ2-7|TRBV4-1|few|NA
CASSQEAIEDTYEQYF
TGCGCCAGCAGCCAAGAGGCTATTGAGGACACCTACGAGCAGTACTTC
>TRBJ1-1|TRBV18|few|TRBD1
CASSPGTGAVGAFF
TGTGCCAGCTCACCTGGGACAGGGGCTGTGGGAGCTTTCTTT
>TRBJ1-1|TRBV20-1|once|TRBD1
CSATRQGNTEAFF
TGCAGTGCTACTAGACAGGGGAACACTGAAGCTTTCTTT
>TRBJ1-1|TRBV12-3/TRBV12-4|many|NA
CASSLVDSSREAFF
TGTGCCAGCAGTTTGGTCGACAGCTCCCGTGAAGCTTTCTTT
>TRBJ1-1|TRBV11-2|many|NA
CASSPSRTAEAFF
TGTGCCAGCAGTCCGTCCAGGACGGCTGAAGCTTTCTTT
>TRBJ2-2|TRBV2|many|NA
CASSVFGSTGELFF
TGTGCCAGCAGTGTGTTTGGCAGCACCGGGGAGCTGTTTTTT
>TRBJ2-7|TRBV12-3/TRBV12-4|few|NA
CASSKFTEVRGEQYF
TGTGCCAGCAGTAAATTCACAGAGGTTCGGGGCGAGCAGTACTTC
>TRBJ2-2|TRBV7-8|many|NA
CASSGRTIANTGELFF
TGTGCCAGCAGCGGTCGGACCATCGCGAACACCGGGGAGCTGTTTTTT
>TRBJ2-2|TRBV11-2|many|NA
CASSFPGRWAGELFF
TGTGCCAGCAGCTTCCCCGGTCGATGGGCCGGGGAGCTGTTTTTT
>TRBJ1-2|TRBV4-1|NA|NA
CASSTDRSYGYTF
TGCGCCAGCAGCACGGACAGAAGCTATGGCTACACCTTC
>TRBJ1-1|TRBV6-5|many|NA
CASSYGAGGTEAFF
TGTGCCAGCAGTTACGGGGCGGGGGGCACTGAAGCTTTCTTT
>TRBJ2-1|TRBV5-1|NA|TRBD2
CASSLAGGALNEQFF
TGCGCCAGCAGCTTAGCGGGAGGGGCCCTCAATGAGCAGTTCTTC
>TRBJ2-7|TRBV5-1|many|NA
CASSSGAAYEQYF
TGCGCCAGCAGCTCGGGAGCGGCCTACGAGCAGTACTTC
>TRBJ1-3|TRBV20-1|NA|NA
CSALRDSFAGNTIYF
TGCAGTGCACTGAGGGACTCCTTCGCTGGAAACACCATATATTTT
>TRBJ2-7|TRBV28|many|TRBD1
CASKDRGISYEQYF
TGTGCCAGCAAGGACAGGGGCATATCCTACGAGCAGTACTTC
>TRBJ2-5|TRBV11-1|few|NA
CASSFIEWFRTQETQYF
TGTGCCAGCAGCTTCATCGAATGGTTCCGGACTCAAGAGACCCAGTACTTC
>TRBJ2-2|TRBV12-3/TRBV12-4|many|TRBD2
CASSRLGGARTGELFF
TGTGCCAGCAGCCGACTCGGGGGGGCAAGAACCGGGGAGCTGTTTTTT
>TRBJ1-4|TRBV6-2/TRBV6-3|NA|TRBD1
CASSSQGDQSEELFF
TGTGCCAGCAGTTCCCAGGGGGATCAGTCTGAAGAACTGTTTTTT
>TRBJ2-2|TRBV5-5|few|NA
CASSPDGANTGELFF
TGTGCCAGCAGCCCCGACGGAGCGAACACCGGGGAGCTGTTTTTT
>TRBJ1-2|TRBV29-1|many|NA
CSVSGWETYGYTF
TGCAGCGTATCAGGGTGGGAGACCTATGGCTACACCTTC
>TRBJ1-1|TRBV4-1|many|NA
CASSQGKAFF
TGCGCCAGCAGCCAAGGGAAAGCTTTCTTT
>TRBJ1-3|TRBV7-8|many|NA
CASSDGRISGNTIYF
TGTGCCAGCAGCGACGGACGGATCTCTGGAAACACCATATATTTT
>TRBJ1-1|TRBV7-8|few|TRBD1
CASSLLRDRDVDSEAFF
TGTGCCAGCAGCTTGCTTAGGGACAGGGATGTTGATAGTGAAGCTTTCTTT
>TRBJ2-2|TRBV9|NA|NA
CASSVDRSRTGELFF
TGTGCCAGCAGCGTAGATCGGAGTCGGACCGGGGAGCTGTTTTTT
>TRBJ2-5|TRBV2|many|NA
CASEREETQYF
TGTGCCAGCGAGCGGGAAGAGACCCAGTACTTC
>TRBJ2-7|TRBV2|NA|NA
CASSGWPAAGEQYF
TGTGCCAGCAGTGGCTGGCCCGCGGCCGGCGAGCAGTACTTC
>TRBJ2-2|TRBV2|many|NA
CASSEWHANTGELFF
TGTGCCAGCAGTGAATGGCACGCGAACACCGGGGAGCTGTTTTTT
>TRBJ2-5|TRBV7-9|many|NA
CASSLGLYKEGQETQYF
TGTGCCAGCAGCTTGGGCCTCTACAAGGAGGGACAAGAGACCCAGTACTTC